These 17 T cell receptor beta chains were sequenced from one sample in a study of CD8+ T cells in alopecia areata. Reverse transcribed after extraction, RNA yielded cDNA as the sequencing template. Profiling relied on immunoSEQ multiplex PCR, and the TCRdb table lists in-frame clones only, not all of them. This table holds 150,000 to 200,000 clones, around three fifths found once. As to treatment: oral pan-JAK inhibitor, 5-10 mg twice daily. Specimen: CD4+ T cells sorted from blood, collected at week 4, from a patient treated with tofacitinib. These TCRs come from a human donor with alopecia areata.

The chain links TRBV19 to TRBJ2-5; 9 nucleotides agree with TRBD2. The CDR3 runs 14 residues. Losses at the gene ends were 7 bases for V and 5 bases for J; bases not matched to a gene: 8. Germline V gene sequence: CDR1 LNHDA, CDR2 SQIVND (reference sequence). The CDR3 nucleotides are TGTGCCAGTACCGCGGGGGGGCCGTGGGAGACCCAGTACTTC. Translated: CASTAGGPWETQYF.

This rearrangement joins TRBV29-1 to TRBJ1-4; D ambiguous. Germline V lookup: CDR1 SQVTM, CDR2 ANQGSEA. With 7 bases removed from V and 8 bases from J, the gap between germline ends came to 11 bases. The CDR3 is made up of 11 amino acids. CDR3 residues: CSAGLREKLFF. DNA of the CDR3: TGCAGCGCCGGACTGCGGGAAAAACTGTTTTTT.

This chain uses TRBV30 with TRBJ2-3; no definite D call. V lost 0 bases to trimming and J lost 2 bases, with 9 bases between them. Germline values: CDR1 GTSNPN, CDR2 SVGIG (reference sequence). The CDR3 is 14 amino acids. CDR3 sequence (DNA): TGTGCCTGGAGTGTGCTACAACCCACAGATACGCAGTATTTT. Translation: CAWSVLQPTDTQYF.

This clone has just a few counts. J is TRBJ1-1 and V is TRBV7-9, with a possible D match to TRBD1 (5 bases). V was clipped by 2 bases and J by 12 bases, with 13 bases between them. Germline V gene lookup returns CDR1 SEHNR and CDR2 FQNEAQ (reference sequence). The CDR3 is made up of 12 amino acids. CDR3 nucleotides: TGTGCCAGCAGCTTAATTAGGGGTCAGCCTTTCTTT. Its translation: CASSLIRGQPFF.

This clone was seen ten or more times. The chain couples TRBV5-1 to TRBJ2-2; a possible D gene is TRBD2 (6 bases). Between the trimmed V and J ends, which lost 5 bases and 2 bases, there was a span of 13 bases. In germline, CDR1 is SGHRS, CDR2 YFSETQ. The CDR3 runs to 15 residues. The CDR3 coding sequence is TGCGCCAGCAGGCCGACGGGACTCAACACCGGGGAGCTGTTTTTT. Amino acid sequence: CASRPTGLNTGELFF.

The V call is TRBV18, the J call TRBJ1-5, with D possibly being TRBD1 (5 bases). Trimming shortened V by 3 bases and J by 5 bases, and 14 bases separated the two germline ends. The germline V gene encodes CDR1 KGHSH and CDR2 LQKENI. CDR3 size: 15 residues. The CDR3 bases are TGTGCCAGCTCACCCCGTCGGGGCGGGGATCAGCCCCAGCATTTT. It translates to CASSPRRGGDQPQHF.

The chain is built from TRBV4-3 and TRBJ1-2; D gene uncertain. V lost 1 base, J lost 4 bases, and 7 bases lay in between. CDR1 and CDR2 from the germline V gene are LGHNA and YSLEER. The CDR3 is 13 residues long. CDR3: CASSQAASYGYTF. In DNA form, the CDR3 reads TGCGCCAGCAGCCAAGCGGCCAGCTATGGCTACACCTTC.

The V and J genes are TRBV2 and TRBJ2-1, with 7 nucleotides matching TRBD2. The V and J ends lost 0 bases and 8 bases, in that order; junction bases with no gene match: 4. Germline CDR1 SNHLY, CDR2 FYNNEI. The CDR3 length is 14 residues. The CDR3: CASSEARRGDEQFF. The CDR3 DNA reads as TGTGCCAGCAGTGAAGCGCGTCGGGGGGATGAGCAGTTCTTC.

The chain employs TRBV11-2 and TRBJ2-5; no clear D. This CDR3 comprises 13 residues. The ends were cut back, 2 bases at V and 1 base at J, with 5 bases in the middle. Germline V CDR1 and CDR2: SGHAT, FQNNGV. CDR3 nucleotide sequence: TGTGCCAGCAGCTTATCAGGCCAAGAGACCCAGTACTTC. Translation gives CASSLSGQETQYF.

The chain is built from TRBV7-2 and TRBJ1-6; 7 bases align to TRBD1. V was clipped by 5 bases and J by 10 bases; unmatched bases: 11. Germline CDR1 and CDR2: SGHTA and FQGNSA. This CDR3 spans 15 amino acids. Here the CDR3 reads CASSGRQGGGSPLHF. CDR3 DNA sequence: TGTGCCAGCAGCGGCAGACAGGGCGGAGGGTCACCCCTCCACTTT. The complete variable domain, with remaining parts taken from reference TRBV7-2 and TRBJ1-6, reads GAGVSQSPSNKVTEKGKDVELRCDPISGHTALYWYRQSLGQGLEFLIYFQGNSAPDKSGLPSDRFSAERTGGSVSTLTIQRTQQEDSAVYLCASSGRQGGGSPLHFGNGTRLTVT.

This chain's CDR3 is CASSPPGPYTQYF. In DNA, the CDR3 is TGTGCCAGCAGCCCGCCGGGCCCTTATACGCAGTATTTT. V and J are TRBV11-2 and TRBJ2-3; D unclear. This CDR3 spans 13 amino acids. V was cut by 5 bases and J by 7 bases, with 13 bases left in between. Germline V gene lookup returns CDR1 SGHAT and CDR2 FQNNGV.

The rearrangement joins TRBV20-1 to TRBJ2-5; D is unresolved. CDR1 is DFQATT, CDR2 SNEGSKA, per germline (reference sequence). V gave up 7 bases and J gave up 5 bases, with 8 bases separating them. The CDR3 has 10 residues. CDR3 residues: CSVGPETQYF. CDR3 bases: TGCAGTGTAGGGCCGGAGACCCAGTACTTC.

The chain has TRBV9 and TRBJ1-1; D perhaps matches TRBD1 (6 bases). Trimming pared 2 bases from V and 5 bases from J, leaving 13 bases between. This CDR3 comprises 14 residues. Per the germline V gene, CDR1 is SGDLS and CDR2 is YYNGEE. CDR3 in DNA: TGTGCCAGCAGCGTCACGGGGGCTAGTACTGAAGCTTTCTTT. Translating gives CASSVTGASTEAFF.

The V call is TRBV29-1, the J call TRBJ2-5; D is unresolved. Trimming stripped 8 bases from V and 3 bases from J, with 7 bases between. Germline values: CDR1 SQVTM, CDR2 ANQGSEA. This CDR3 comprises 10 residues. For the CDR3, the DNA is TGCAGCTCCTACGAAGAGACCCAGTACTTC. Protein product: CSSYEETQYF.

The chain combines TRBV27 with TRBJ2-3, with D unresolved. Trimming took off 5 bases at V and 5 bases at J, with 14 bases between the two ends. The CDR3 has 14 residues. CDR1 and CDR2 from the germline V gene are MNHEY and SMNVEV (reference sequence). CDR3 bases: TGTGCCAGCAGTGAAGTGTGGCGTAAAGATACGCAGTATTTT. This translates into CASSEVWRKDTQYF.

This clone was counted once. The rearrangement joins TRBV5-1 to TRBJ2-7; 10 nucleotides match TRBD2. J was trimmed by 3 bases and V by 1 base; bases with no gene match: 10. There are 17 residues in the CDR3. The germline V gene has CDR1 SGHRS and CDR2 YFSETQ. CDR3 nucleotide sequence: TGCGCCAGCAGCTTGCTCCCACTAGCGGGGAGTTACTACGAGCAGTACTTC. This codes for CASSLLPLAGSYYEQYF. The full variable domain, completed using reference TRBV5-1 and TRBJ2-7, is KAGVTQTPRYLIKTRGQQVTLSCSPISGHRSVSWYQQTPGQGLQFLFEYFSETQRNKGNFPGRFSGRQFSNSRSEMNVSTLELGDSALYLCASSLLPLAGSYYEQYFGPGTRLTVT.

The chain employs TRBV5-6 and TRBJ1-6; 7 bases are a match to TRBD1. The J segment lost 7 bases and the V segment lost 2 bases, leaving 6 bases of the junction unmatched. CDR1 SGHDT and CDR2 YYEEEE come from the germline V gene. The CDR3 loop spans 15 amino acids. In DNA form, the CDR3 reads TGTGCCAGCAGCTTACGACAGGGAGGCAATTCACCCCTCCACTTT. Translated, it gives CASSLRQGGNSPLHF.